This T cell receptor beta chain is drawn from a study of CD8 T cells in ankylosing spondylitis. Findings and limits, study-wide: A subset of motif variants has previously been described in the synovial fluid and blood of reactive arthritis. Characteristic, it appeared, of ankylosing spondylitis blood was a TCR beta motif of about eight highly homologous variants.

Unmatched junction bases numbered 9, after V lost 7 bases and J lost 7 bases. The CDR3 extends over 13 amino acids. The germline V gene encodes CDR1 ENHRY and CDR2 SYGVKD. 5'-RACE, quantitative and with molecular barcodes, yielded the TCR beta libraries. Each CDR3 protein gets one entry after TCRdb re-called the 5' RACE reads with MiXCR. The sample yields about 800,000 distinct CDR3 sequences, approximately 12% seen once. Concerning this clonotype: The antigen is undetermined.

The clonotype was recovered from a male donor with ankylosing spondylitis. Specimen: blood, either unsorted or a sorted T cell fraction (not recorded which). V usage is TRBV10-3 and J usage is TRBJ1-1; 7 bases map to TRBD1. Here the CDR3 reads CAINVQGGSEAFF. The CDR3 DNA is TGTGCCATCAACGTTCAGGGGGGAAGTGAAGCTTTCTTT.